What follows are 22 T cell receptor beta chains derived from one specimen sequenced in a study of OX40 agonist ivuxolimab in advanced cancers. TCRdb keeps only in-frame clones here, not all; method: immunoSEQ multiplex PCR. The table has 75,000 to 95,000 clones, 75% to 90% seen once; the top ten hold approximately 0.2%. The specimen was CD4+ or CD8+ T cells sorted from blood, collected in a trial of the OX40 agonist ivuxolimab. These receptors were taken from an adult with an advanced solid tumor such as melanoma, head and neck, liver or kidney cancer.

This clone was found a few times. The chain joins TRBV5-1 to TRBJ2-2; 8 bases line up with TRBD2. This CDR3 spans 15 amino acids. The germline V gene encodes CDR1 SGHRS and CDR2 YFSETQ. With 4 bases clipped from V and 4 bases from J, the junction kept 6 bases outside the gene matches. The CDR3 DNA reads TGCGCCAGCAGCCCGGGGGGGCCAGTCACCGGGGAGCTGTTTTTT. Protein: CASSPGGPVTGELFF.

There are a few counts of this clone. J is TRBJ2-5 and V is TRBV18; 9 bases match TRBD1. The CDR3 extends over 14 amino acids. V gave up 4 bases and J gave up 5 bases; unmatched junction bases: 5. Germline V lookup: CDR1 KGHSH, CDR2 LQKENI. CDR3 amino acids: CASSLQGAGETQYF. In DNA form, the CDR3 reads TGTGCCAGCTCACTACAGGGGGCAGGGGAGACCCAGTACTTC.

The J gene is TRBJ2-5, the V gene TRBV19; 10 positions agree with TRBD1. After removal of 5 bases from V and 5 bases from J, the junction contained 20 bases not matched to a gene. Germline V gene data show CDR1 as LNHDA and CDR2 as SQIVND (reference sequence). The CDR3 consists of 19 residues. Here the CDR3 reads CASSLPDPGTGDPLETQYF. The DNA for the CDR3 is TGTGCCAGTAGTCTTCCCGATCCCGGGACAGGGGACCCATTGGAGACCCAGTACTTC.

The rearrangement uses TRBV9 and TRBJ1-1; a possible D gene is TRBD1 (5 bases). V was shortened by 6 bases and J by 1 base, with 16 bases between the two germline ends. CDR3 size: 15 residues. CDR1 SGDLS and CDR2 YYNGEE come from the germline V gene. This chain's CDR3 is CASKSGTGRNTEAFF. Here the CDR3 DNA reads TGTGCCAGCAAGTCGGGGACTGGGAGGAACACTGAAGCTTTCTTT.

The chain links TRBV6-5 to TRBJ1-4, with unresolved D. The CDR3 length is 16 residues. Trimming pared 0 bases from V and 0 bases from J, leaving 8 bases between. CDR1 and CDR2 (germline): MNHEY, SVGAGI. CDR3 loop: CASSYSYASTNEKLFF. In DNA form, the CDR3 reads TGTGCCAGCAGTTACTCCTACGCGTCAACTAATGAAAAACTGTTTTTT.

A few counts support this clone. CDR3 amino acids: CASSQQGAGRPIYF. CDR3 coding DNA: TGTGCCAGCAGCCAACAGGGGGCGGGTCGCCCCATATATTTT. This chain links TRBV4-2 with TRBJ1-3, with 8 nucleotides matching TRBD1. V shed 2 bases, J shed 11 bases, and the junction held 8 bases outside the gene matches. Germline CDR1 LGHNA, CDR2 YNFKEQ. CDR3 length equals 14 residues.

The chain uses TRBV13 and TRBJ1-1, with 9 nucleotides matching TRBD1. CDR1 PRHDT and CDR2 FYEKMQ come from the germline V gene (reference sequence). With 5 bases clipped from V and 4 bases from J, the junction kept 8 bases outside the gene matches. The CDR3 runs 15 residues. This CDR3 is CASSPGQGMGTEAFF. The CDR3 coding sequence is TGTGCCAGCAGCCCGGGACAGGGTATGGGCACTGAAGCTTTCTTT.

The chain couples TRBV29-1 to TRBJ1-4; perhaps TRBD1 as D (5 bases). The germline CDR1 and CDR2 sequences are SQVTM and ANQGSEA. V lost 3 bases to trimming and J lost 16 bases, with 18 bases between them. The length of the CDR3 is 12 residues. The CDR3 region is CSVEKGQRVRFF. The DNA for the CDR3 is TGCAGCGTTGAGAAGGGGCAAAGGGTCCGGTTTTTT. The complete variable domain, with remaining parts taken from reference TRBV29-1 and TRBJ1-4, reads SAVISQKPSRDICQRGTSLTIQCQVDSQVTMMFWYRQQPGQSLTLIATANQGSEATYESGFVIDKFPISRPNLTFSTLTVSNMSPEDSSIYLCSVEKGQRVRFFGSGTQLSVL.

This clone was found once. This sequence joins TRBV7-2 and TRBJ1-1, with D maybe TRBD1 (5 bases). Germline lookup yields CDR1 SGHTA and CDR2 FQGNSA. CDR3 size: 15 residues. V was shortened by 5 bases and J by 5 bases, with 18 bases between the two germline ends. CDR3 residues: CASSPRAGSGTEAFF. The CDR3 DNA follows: TGTGCCAGCAGCCCAAGGGCAGGGTCGGGAACTGAAGCTTTCTTT.

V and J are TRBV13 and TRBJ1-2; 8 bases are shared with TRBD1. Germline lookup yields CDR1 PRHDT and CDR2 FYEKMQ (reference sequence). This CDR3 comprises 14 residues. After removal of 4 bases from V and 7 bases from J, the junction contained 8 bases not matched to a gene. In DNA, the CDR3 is TGTGCCAGCAGCTCCCTGACAGGGGTCGCTGGCTACACCTTC. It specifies CASSSLTGVAGYTF.

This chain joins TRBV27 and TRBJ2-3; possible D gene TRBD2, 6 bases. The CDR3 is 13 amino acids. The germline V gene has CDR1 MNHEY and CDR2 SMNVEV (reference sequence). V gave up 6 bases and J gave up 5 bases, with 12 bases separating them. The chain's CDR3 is CASRPQGGDTQYF. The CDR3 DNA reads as TGTGCCAGCAGACCCCAGGGAGGAGATACGCAGTATTTT.

This chain's CDR3 is CASSSAGTTTEAFF. The CDR3 DNA reads as TGTGCCAGCAGCTCCGCCGGGACAACAACTGAAGCTTTCTTT. The J gene is TRBJ1-1, the V gene TRBV6-6, with D tentatively TRBD1 (6 bases). The germline gives CDR1 MNHNY, CDR2 SVGAGI (reference sequence). Between the trimmed V and J ends, which lost 6 bases and 5 bases, there was a span of 16 bases. The CDR3 totals 14 residues.

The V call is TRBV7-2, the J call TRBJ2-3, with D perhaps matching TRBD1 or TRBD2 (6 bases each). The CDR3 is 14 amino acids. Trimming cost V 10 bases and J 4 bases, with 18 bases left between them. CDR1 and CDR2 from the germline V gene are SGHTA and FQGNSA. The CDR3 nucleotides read TGTGCCACCGGGGGCGGGGTATACGCAGATACGCAGTATTTT. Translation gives CATGGGVYADTQYF.

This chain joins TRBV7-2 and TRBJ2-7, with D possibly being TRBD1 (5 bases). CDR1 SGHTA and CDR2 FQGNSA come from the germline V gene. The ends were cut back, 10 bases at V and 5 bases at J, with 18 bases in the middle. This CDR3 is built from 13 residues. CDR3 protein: CATSPQGADEQYF. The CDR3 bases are TGTGCCACCTCGCCTCAGGGCGCGGACGAGCAGTACTTC.

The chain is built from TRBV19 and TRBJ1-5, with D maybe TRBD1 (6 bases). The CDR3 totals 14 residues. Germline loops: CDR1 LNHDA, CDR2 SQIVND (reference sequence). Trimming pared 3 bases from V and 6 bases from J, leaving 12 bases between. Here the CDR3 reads CASSISGASQPQHF. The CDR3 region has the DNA TGTGCCAGTAGTATCTCGGGGGCGAGTCAGCCCCAGCATTTT. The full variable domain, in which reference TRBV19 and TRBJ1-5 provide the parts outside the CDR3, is DGGITQSPKYLFRKEGQNVTLSCEQNLNHDAMYWYRQDPGQGLRLIYYSQIVNDFQKGDIAEGYSVSREKKESFPLTVTSAQKNPTAFYLCASSISGASQPQHFGDGTRLSIL.

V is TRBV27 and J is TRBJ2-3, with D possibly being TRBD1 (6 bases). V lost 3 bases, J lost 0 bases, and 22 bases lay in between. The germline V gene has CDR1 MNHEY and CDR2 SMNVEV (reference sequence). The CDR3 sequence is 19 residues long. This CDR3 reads CASSLIRGEAKASTDTQYF. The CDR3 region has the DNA TGTGCCAGCAGTTTGATCAGGGGCGAGGCAAAGGCGAGCACAGATACGCAGTATTTT.

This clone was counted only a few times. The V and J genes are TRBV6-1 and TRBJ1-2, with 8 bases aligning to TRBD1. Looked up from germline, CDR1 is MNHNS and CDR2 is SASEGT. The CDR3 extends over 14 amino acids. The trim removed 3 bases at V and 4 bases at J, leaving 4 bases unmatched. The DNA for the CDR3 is TGTGCCAGCAGTGATACCGGGACAGGCTATGGCTACACCTTC. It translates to CASSDTGTGYGYTF.

As DNA, the CDR3 is TGTGCCAGTAGTCCTAGAGGCACGCACACTGAAGCTTTCTTT. Translating gives CASSPRGTHTEAFF. The chain recombines TRBV19 with TRBJ1-1, with D uncertain. This CDR3 is built from 14 residues. Looked up from germline, CDR1 is LNHDA and CDR2 is SQIVND (reference sequence). The V gene lost 5 bases and the J gene lost 3 bases, with 13 bases spanning the gap.

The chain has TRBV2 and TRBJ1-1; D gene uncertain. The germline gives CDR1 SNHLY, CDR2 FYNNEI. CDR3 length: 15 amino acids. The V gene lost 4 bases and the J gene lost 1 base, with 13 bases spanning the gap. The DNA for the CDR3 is TGTGCCAGCAGTGGCCCCGTAACGGGGAACACTGAAGCTTTCTTT. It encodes CASSGPVTGNTEAFF.

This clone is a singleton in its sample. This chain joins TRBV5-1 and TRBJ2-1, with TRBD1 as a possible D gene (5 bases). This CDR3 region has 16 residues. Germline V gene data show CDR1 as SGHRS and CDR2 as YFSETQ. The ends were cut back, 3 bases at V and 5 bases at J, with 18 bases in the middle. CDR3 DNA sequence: TGCGCCAGCAGCTCCAACCCTCCGCCCAGGGACAATGAGCAGTTCTTC. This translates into CASSSNPPPRDNEQFF.

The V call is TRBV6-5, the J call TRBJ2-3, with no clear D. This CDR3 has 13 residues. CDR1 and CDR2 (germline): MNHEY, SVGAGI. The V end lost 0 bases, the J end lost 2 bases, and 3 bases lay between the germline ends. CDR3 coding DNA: TGTGCCAGCAGTTACTCGGTCACAGATACGCAGTATTTT. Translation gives CASSYSVTDTQYF.

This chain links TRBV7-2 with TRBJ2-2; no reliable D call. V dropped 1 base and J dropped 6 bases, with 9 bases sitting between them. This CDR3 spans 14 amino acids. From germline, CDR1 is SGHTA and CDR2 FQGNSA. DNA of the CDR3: TGTGCCAGCAGCTTAGATTGGCGCCCCGGGGAGCTGTTTTTT. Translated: CASSLDWRPGELFF.